Listed here are 8 T cell receptor beta chains from one sample, sequenced in a study of cytomegalovirus exposure and HLA in healthy donors. Amplification used 60 Vbeta primers and 13 Jbeta primers. Sequencing used immunoSEQ multiplex PCR; TCRdb keeps in-frame clones, though not all of them. Of approximately 92,000 clones listed, 81% were seen once; the top ten hold approximately 3.9%. Sequenced input: PBMCs. The origin of the receptors is a woman aged 70-85 years in good health and CMV-seropositive.

The chain joins TRBV7-8 to TRBJ2-3; D might be TRBD2 (5 bases). V lost 1 base, J lost 0 bases, and 11 bases lay in between. CDR1 is SGHVS and CDR2 is FQNEAQ in the germline V gene. CDR3 length: 16 residues. The CDR3 sequence is CASSLDSSISTDTQYF. The CDR3 DNA reads TGTGCCAGCAGCTTAGATTCTAGCATAAGCACAGATACGCAGTATTTT. Drawing the rest from reference TRBV7-8 and TRBJ2-3, the complete variable domain is GAGVSQSPRYKVAKRGQDVALRCDPISGHVSLFWYQQALGQGPEFLTYFQNEAQLDKSGLPSDRFFAERPEGSVSTLKIQRTQQEDSAVYLCASSLDSSISTDTQYFGPGTRLTVL.

This chain joins TRBV5-6 and TRBJ2-3, with D possibly matching TRBD2 (6 bases). This CDR3 is built from 16 residues. V lost 4 bases, J lost 6 bases, and 21 bases lay in between. From germline, CDR1 is SGHDT and CDR2 YYEEEE. The CDR3 DNA reads as TGTGCCAGCAGCCCTGCCCCGGGACTGATTCAGGATACGCAGTATTTT. This gives the protein CASSPAPGLIQDTQYF.

Here the CDR3 reads CASSEGASGSNEQFF. The DNA for the CDR3 is TGTGCCAGCAGTGAGGGGGCTAGCGGGAGCAATGAGCAGTTCTTC. The chain joins TRBV6-4 to TRBJ2-1; TRBD2 matches 10 bases. The V segment lost 3 bases and the J segment 6 bases; nucleotides outside the gene matches: 5. CDR3 size: 15 residues. Germline V gives CDR1 MRHNA, CDR2 SNTAGT.

In this sample, this clone turned up a few times. The chain links TRBV5-1 to TRBJ1-3, with a possible D match to TRBD1 (5 bases). Trimming left V 4 bases short and J 0 bases short, with 20 bases between. Germline CDR1 and CDR2: SGHRS and YFSETQ. This CDR3 contains 18 residues. The DNA for the CDR3 is TGCGCCAGCAGCCAGCAGGGACTAAGGGAGGCCTCTGGAAACACCATATATTTT. Translated, it gives CASSQQGLREASGNTIYF.

The chain is built from TRBV20-1 and TRBJ1-1; D ambiguous. The CDR3 spans 11 residues. Trimming took off 1 base at V and 2 bases at J, with 2 bases between the two ends. Germline CDR1 and CDR2: DFQATT and SNEGSKA (reference sequence). CDR3 nucleotides: TGCAGTGCTAGAGCAAACACTGAAGCTTTCTTT. It specifies CSARANTEAFF.

V is TRBV5-1 and J is TRBJ2-1, with TRBD2 identical over 11 bases. CDR1 and CDR2 (germline): SGHRS, YFSETQ. The junction had 12 bases not matched to a gene; V was cut back by 7 bases and J by 9 bases. The CDR3 totals 15 residues. In nucleotides, the CDR3 is TGCGCCAGCTTTACGGGGGAACTAGCGGGAGCTGAGCAGTTCTTC. Encoded protein: CASFTGELAGAEQFF.

This clone was counted once. The chain has TRBV7-2 and TRBJ2-4, with D possibly being TRBD2 (5 bases). Germline CDR1 SGHTA, CDR2 FQGNSA. The V and J ends lost 2 bases and 7 bases respectively, with 15 bases between them. The CDR3 is 15 amino acids. The CDR3 coding sequence is TGTGCCAGCAGCTTAAAGCGGACTCTGGGGAACATTCAGTACTTC. It yields the protein CASSLKRTLGNIQYF.

This clone was counted once. The chain recombines TRBV28 with TRBJ1-1, with TRBD1 identical over 8 bases. The CDR3 extends over 15 amino acids. Per the germline V gene, CDR1 is MDHEN and CDR2 is SYDVKM. Unmatched junction bases numbered 14, after V lost 8 bases and J lost 6 bases. The CDR3 reads CASEDGQGLFAEAFF. The CDR3, as DNA: TGTGCCAGCGAGGACGGACAGGGACTTTTCGCTGAAGCTTTCTTT.